The clone carrying this T cell receptor (beta chain) occurred a few times. What it binds is unknown. The sample comes from a study of cytotoxic CD8 clonotypes in ibrutinib-treated CLL. Study context: The response samples were taken once patients had been treated for a median of 12 months, range 6 to 36. There were, on average, over 250,000 productive templates and some 90,000 productive rearrangements per sample. Study-wide points: With treatment, public clonotypes, which were uncommon, either contracted or remained stable.

The targeted sequencing depth was 1 in 200,000 to 1 in 1 million T cells. This table comes from immunoSEQ multiplex PCR, and its TCRdb copy is limited to in-frame clones, with some not included. The sample gives roughly 60,000 clones, over 60% of which show up once; around two fifths is in the top ten. Germline-derived CDR1 and CDR2 are KGHSH and LQKENI. The V gene lost 3 bases and the J gene lost 2 bases, with 13 bases spanning the gap. This CDR3 is built from 15 residues. The sequence came from a human donor with chronic lymphocytic leukemia. The sample was PBMCs, taken after 12 months of ibrutinib treatment. The rearrangement links TRBV18 to TRBJ2-5, with D unclear. The CDR3 loop reads CASSPGRGQQETQYF. Here the CDR3 DNA reads TGTGCCAGCTCACCCGGGCGAGGCCAGCAAGAGACCCAGTACTTC.